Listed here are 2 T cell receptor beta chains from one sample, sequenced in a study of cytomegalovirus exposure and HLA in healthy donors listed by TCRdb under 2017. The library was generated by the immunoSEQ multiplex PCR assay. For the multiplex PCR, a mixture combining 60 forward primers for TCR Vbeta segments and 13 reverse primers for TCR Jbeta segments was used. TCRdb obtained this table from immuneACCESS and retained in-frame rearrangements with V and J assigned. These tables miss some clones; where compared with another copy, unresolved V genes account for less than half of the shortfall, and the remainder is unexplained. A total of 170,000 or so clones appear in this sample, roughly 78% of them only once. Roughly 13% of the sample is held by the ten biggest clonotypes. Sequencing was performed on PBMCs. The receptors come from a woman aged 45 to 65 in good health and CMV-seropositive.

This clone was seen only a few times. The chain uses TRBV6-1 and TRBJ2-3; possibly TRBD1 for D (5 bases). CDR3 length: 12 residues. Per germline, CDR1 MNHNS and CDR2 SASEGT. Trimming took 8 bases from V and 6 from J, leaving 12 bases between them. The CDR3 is CASGRVWDTQYF. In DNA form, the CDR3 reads TGTGCCAGCGGCAGGGTATGGGATACGCAGTATTTT.

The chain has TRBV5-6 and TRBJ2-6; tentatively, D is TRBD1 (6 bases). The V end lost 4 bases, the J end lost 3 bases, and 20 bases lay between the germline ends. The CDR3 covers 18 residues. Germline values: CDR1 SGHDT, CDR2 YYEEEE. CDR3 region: CASSTLGDTQYGANVLTF. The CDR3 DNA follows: TGTGCCAGCAGCACTCTGGGGGACACCCAATATGGGGCCAACGTCCTGACTTTC.